This TCR beta chain came from a study of early T cells in non-severe SARS-CoV-2 infection. Tagging with unique molecular identifiers was applied to individual cDNA molecules. Each CDR3 protein gets one entry after TCRdb re-called the 5' RACE reads with MiXCR. The table shows 100,000 to 150,000 distinct CDR3 sequences, with around 14% occurring only once. Sequenced material: whole blood. The sequence came from an adult who was a healthcare worker with PCR-confirmed SARS-CoV-2 infection or an uninfected control (not recorded which).

The CDR3 is CALGHWLNTGELFF. DNA of the CDR3: TGTGCCTTGGGCCACTGGCTGAACACCGGGGAGCTGTTTTTT. The rearrangement joins TRBV30 to TRBJ2-2, with D unclear. Trimming left V 7 bases short and J 1 base short, with 13 bases between. The CDR3 is made up of 14 amino acids. The V gene's germline CDR1 is GTSNPN and CDR2 SVGIG (reference sequence).